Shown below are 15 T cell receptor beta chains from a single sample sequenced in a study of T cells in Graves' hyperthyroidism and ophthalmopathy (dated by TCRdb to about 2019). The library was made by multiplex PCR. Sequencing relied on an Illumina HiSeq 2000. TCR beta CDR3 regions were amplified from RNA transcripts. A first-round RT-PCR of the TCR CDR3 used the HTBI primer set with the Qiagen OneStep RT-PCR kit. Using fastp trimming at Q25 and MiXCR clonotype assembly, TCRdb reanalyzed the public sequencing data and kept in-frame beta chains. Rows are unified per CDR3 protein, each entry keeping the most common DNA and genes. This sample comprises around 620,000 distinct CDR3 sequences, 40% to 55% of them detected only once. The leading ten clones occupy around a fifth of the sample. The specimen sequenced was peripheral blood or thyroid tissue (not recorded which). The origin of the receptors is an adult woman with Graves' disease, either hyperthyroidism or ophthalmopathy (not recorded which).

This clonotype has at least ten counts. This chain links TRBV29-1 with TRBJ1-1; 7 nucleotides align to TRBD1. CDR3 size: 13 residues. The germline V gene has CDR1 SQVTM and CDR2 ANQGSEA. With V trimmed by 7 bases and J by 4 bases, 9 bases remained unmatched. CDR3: CSAEEGAGTEAFF. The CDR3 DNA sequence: TGCAGCGCAGAAGAGGGGGCTGGCACTGAAGCTTTCTTT.

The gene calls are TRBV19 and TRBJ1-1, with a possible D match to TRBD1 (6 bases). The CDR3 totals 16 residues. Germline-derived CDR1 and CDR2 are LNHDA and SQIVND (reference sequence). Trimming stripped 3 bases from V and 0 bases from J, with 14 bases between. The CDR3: CASSMPTGRMNTEAFF. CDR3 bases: TGTGCCAGTAGTATGCCCACAGGGAGAATGAACACTGAAGCTTTCTTT.

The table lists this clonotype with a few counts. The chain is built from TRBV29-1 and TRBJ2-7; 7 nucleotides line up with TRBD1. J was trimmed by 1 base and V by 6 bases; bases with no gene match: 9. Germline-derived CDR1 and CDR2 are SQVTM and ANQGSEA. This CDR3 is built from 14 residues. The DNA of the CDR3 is TGCAGCGTACGACCCCGACAGGGATCCTACGAGCAGTACTTC. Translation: CSVRPRQGSYEQYF.

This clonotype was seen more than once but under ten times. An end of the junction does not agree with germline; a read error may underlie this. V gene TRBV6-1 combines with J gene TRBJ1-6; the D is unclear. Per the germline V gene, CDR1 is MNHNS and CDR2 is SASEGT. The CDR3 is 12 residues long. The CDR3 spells CAISEGSSPLHF. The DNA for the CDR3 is TGTGCCATCAGTGAAGGGTCTTCACCCCTCCACTTT.

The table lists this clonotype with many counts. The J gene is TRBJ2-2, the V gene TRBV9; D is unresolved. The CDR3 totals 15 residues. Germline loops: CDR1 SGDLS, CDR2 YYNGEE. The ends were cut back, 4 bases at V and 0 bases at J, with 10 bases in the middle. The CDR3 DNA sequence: TGTGCCAGCAGCATGCGACGGACGAACACCGGGGAGCTGTTTTTT. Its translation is CASSMRRTNTGELFF.

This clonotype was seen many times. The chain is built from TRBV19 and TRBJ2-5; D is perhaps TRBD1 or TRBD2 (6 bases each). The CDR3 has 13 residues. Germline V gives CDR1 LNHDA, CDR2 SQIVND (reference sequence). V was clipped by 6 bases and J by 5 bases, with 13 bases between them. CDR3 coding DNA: TGTGCCAGTAGGGCGCAGGGGAGGGAGACCCAGTACTTC. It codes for CASRAQGRETQYF.

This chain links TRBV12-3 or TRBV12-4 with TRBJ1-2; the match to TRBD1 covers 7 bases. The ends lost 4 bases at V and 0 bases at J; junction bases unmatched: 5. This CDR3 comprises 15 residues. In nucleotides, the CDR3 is TGTGCCAGCAGTTCCACAGGGGTAGCTAACTATGGCTACACCTTC. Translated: CASSSTGVANYGYTF.

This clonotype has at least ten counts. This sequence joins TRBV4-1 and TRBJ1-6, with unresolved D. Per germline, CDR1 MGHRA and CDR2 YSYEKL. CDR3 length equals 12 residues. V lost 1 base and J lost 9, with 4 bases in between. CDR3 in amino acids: CASSQGISPLHF. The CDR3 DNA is TGCGCCAGCAGCCAAGGCATTTCACCCCTCCACTTT.

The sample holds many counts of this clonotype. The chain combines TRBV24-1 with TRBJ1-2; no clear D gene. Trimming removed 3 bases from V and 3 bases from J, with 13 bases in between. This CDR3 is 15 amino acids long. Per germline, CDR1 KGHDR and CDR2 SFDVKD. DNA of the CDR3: TGTGCCACCAGTGATGAATCCTCGGGAGACTATGGCTACACCTTC. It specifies CATSDESSGDYGYTF.

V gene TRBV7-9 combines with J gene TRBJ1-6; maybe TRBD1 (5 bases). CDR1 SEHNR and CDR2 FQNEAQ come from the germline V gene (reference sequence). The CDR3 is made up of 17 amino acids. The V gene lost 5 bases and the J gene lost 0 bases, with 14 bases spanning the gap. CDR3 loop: CASSPGDGGSYNSPLHF. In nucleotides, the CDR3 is TGTGCCAGCAGCCCCGGGGACGGGGGCTCCTATAATTCACCCCTCCACTTT.

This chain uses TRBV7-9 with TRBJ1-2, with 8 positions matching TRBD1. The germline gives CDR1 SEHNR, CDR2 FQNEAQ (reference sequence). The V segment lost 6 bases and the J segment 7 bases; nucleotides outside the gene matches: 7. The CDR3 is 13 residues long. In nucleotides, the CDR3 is TGTGCCAGCAGACCGGGACAGGTCTTTGGCTACACCTTC. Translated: CASRPGQVFGYTF.

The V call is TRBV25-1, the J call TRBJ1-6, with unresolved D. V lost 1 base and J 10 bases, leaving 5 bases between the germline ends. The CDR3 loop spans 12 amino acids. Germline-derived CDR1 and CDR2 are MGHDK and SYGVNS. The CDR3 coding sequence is TGTGCCAGCAGTGAATGGGGATCACCCCTCCACTTT. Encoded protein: CASSEWGSPLHF.

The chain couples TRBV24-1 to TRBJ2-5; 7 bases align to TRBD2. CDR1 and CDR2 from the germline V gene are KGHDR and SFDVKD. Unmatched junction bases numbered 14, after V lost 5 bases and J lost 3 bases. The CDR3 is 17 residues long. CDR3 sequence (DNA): TGTGCCACCAGTGCTCCAGACGCGGGAGTAGGTGAAGAGACCCAGTACTTC. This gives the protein CATSAPDAGVGEETQYF.

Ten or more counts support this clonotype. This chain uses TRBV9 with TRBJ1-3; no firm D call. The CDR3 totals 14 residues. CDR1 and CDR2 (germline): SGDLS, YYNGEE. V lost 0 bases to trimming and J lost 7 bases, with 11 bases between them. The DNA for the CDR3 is TGTGCCAGCAGCGTAGACAGCTCGCCCAACACCATATATTTT. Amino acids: CASSVDSSPNTIYF.

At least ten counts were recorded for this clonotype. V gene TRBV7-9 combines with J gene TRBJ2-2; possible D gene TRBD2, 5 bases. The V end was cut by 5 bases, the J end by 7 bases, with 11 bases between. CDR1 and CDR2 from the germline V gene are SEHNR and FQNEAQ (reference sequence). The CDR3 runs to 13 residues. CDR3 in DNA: TGTGCCAGCAGCCAGATGGAGGTCGGGGAGCTGTTTTTT. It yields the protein CASSQMEVGELFF. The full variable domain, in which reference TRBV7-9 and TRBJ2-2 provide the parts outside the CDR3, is DTGVSQNPRHKITKRGQNVTFRCDPISEHNRLYWYRQTLGQGPEFLTYFQNEAQLEKSRLLSDRFSAERPKGSFSTLEIQRTEQGDSAMYLCASSQMEVGELFFGEGSRLTVL.